Sequencing of this T cell receptor beta chain was carried out in a study of cytomegalovirus exposure and HLA in healthy donors. General study findings and limits: Rarity characterized most TCR sequences, yet some public TCRs appeared in many donors.

Details on this clone: What it binds is unknown.

J gave up 4 bases and V 6 bases, and 18 bases lay outside the gene matches. The CDR3 totals 20 residues. Germline V gives CDR1 MNHEY, CDR2 SMNVEV (reference sequence). The donors were in the roughly 110-subject validation cohort; that cohort was separate from the approximately 670-subject first cohort. Using immunoSEQ multiplex PCR, the repertoire was profiled, and TCRdb retains in-frame clones only, with some absent. In the table there are 190,000 or so clones, roughly 84% of which are singletons. The sequence was obtained from a woman aged 30 to 39 in good health and CMV-seropositive. V usage is TRBV27 and J usage is TRBJ2-2; 12 nucleotides align to TRBD2. The sequenced sample consisted of PBMCs. CDR3 sequence reads: CASRLQGIRLAGVSTGELFF. The CDR3 DNA follows: TGTGCCAGCAGATTACAGGGTATCCGACTAGCGGGAGTTAGCACCGGGGAGCTGTTTTTT.